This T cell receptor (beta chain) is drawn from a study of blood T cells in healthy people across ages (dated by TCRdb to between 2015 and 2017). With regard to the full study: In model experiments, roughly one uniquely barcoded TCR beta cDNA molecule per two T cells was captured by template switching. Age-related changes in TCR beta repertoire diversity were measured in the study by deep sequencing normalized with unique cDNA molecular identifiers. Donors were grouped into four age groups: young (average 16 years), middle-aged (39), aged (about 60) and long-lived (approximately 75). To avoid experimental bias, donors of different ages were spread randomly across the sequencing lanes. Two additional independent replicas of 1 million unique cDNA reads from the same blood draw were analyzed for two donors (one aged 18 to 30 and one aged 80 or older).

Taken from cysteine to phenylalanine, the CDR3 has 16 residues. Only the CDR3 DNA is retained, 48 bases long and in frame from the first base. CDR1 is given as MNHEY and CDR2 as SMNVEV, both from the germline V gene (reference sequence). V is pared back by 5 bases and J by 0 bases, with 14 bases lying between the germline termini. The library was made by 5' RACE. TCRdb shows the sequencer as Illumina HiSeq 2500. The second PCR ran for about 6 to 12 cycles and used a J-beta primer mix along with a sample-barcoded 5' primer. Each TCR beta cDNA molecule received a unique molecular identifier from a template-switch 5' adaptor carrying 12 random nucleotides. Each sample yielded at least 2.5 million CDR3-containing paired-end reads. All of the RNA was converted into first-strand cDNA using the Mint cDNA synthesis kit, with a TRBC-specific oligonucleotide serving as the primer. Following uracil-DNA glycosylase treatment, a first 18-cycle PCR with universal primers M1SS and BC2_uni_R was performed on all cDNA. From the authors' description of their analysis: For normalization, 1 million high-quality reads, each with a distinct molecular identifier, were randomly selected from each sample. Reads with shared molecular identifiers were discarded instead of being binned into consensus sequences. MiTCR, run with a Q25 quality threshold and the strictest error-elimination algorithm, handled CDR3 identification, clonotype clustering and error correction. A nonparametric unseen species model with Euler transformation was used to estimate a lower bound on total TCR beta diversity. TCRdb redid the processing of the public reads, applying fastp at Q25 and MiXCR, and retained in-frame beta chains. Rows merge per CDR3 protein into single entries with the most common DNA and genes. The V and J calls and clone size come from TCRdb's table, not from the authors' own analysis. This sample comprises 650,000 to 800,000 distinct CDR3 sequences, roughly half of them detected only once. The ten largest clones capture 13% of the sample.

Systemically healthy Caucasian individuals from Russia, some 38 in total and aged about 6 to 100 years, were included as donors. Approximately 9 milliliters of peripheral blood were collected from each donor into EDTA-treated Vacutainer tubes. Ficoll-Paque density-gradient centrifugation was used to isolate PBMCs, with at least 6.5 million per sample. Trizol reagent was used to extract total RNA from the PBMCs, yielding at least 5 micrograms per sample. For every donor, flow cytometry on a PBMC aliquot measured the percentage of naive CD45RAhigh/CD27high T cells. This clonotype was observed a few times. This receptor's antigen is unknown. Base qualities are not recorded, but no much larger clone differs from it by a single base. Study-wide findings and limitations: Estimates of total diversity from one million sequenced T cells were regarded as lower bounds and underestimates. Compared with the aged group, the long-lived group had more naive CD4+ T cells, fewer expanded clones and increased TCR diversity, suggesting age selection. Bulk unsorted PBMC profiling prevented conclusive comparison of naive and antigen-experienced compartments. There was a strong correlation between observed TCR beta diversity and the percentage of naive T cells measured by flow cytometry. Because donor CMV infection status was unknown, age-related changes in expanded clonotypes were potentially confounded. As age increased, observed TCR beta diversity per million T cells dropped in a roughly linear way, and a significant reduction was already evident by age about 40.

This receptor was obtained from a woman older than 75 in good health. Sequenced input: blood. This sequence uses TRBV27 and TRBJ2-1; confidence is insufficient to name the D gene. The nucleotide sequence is TGTGCCAGCAGTCTGCAGCGCTCGAGCTCCTACAATGAGCAGTTCTTC. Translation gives CASSLQRSSSYNEQFF.